These T cell receptor beta chains were read from a single sample in a study of control samples from healthy donors and cancer patients. Libraries were prepared by immunoSEQ multiplex PCR; TCRdb keeps only in-frame clonotypes and omits some of them. This sample has 150,000 to 200,000 clones; approximately 93% occur once, and the top ten carry roughly 8.4%. The source material was blood. The receptors were sampled from a woman aged 40-49 years in good health. Both conserved end residues are part of each CDR3. D genes are given only for firm matches. Only part of the rows carry a size: once, few, many, or a class if the clone is expanded.

DNA: TGCGCCAGCAGCGGGGTAGCGGGGTCCTACGAGCAGTACTTC; CDR3: CASSGVAGSYEQYF; V: TRBV5-1; size: .; J: TRBJ2-7; length: 14; D: TRBD2
DNA: TGTGCCAGCAGTTACTCGAGCCAGTTCCTCGAGCAGTACTTC; CDR3: CASSYSSQFLEQYF; V: TRBV6-5; size: .; J: TRBJ2-7; length: 14; D: .
DNA: TGCGCCAGCAGCGGGGACAGGGGGGATTCTGGGGCCAACGTCCTGACTTTC; CDR3: CASSGDRGDSGANVLTF; V: TRBV4-3; size: .; J: TRBJ2-6; length: 17; D: TRBD1
DNA: TGTGCCAGCAGCTCCGAATGGGGCGAGCAGTACTTC; CDR3: CASSSEWGEQYF; V: TRBV5-6; size: .; J: TRBJ2-7; length: 12; D: .
DNA: TGCAGCGTTGGCCATTGGGAGACCCAGTACTTC; CDR3: CSVGHWETQYF; V: TRBV29-1; size: .; J: TRBJ2-5; length: 11; D: .
DNA: TGTGCCAGCAGTAAAATAACCGGGGAGCTGTTTTTT; CDR3: CASSKITGELFF; V: TRBV27; size: .; J: TRBJ2-2; length: 12; D: .
DNA: TGTGCCAGCAGCTCTATAGCGGGAACCCACGAGCAGTACTTC; CDR3: CASSSIAGTHEQYF; V: TRBV7-2; size: few; J: TRBJ2-7; length: 14; D: TRBD2
DNA: TGTGCCAGCTCACGAGGGACACCATACTCTGGAAACACCATATATTTT; CDR3: CASSRGTPYSGNTIYF; V: TRBV18; size: .; J: TRBJ1-3; length: 16; D: .
DNA: TGTGCCAGCAGCCCGACAGTGAACACTGAAGCTTTCTTT; CDR3: CASSPTVNTEAFF; V: TRBV7-9; size: .; J: TRBJ1-1; length: 13; D: .
DNA: TGTGCCAGTAGTATGTCTAGCGGGGGACTATCCTACGAGCAGTACTTC; CDR3: CASSMSSGGLSYEQYF; V: TRBV19; size: .; J: TRBJ2-7; length: 16; D: TRBD2
DNA: TGTGCCAGCTCACCTTTGTCGACAAGCGGTTCACCCCTCCACTTT; CDR3: CASSPLSTSGSPLHF; V: TRBV18; size: few; J: TRBJ1-6; length: 15; D: .
DNA: TGTGCCAGCAGTTTAGTGAACTCCTATAATTCACCCCTCCACTTT; CDR3: CASSLVNSYNSPLHF; V: TRBV27; size: once; J: TRBJ1-6; length: 15; D: .
DNA: TGTGCCAGCAGCTTAGCGAAGGGGATTGCCTTC; CDR3: CASSLAKGIAF; V: TRBV7-2; size: .; J: TRBJ1-2; length: 11; D: .
DNA: TGCGCCAGCAGCTCTGAATGGGGTGGCGAAAAACTGTTTTTT; CDR3: CASSSEWGGEKLFF; V: TRBV5-1; size: .; J: TRBJ1-4; length: 14; D: .
DNA: TGTGCCAGCAGCTTATACCCGGGGTATGACCCAGATACGCAGTATTTT; CDR3: CASSLYPGYDPDTQYF; V: TRBV7-2; size: .; J: TRBJ2-3; length: 16; D: .
DNA: TGCGCCAGCAGCTTTCTCGGGGAGAGCAATCAGCCCCAGCATTTT; CDR3: CASSFLGESNQPQHF; V: TRBV5-1; size: once; J: TRBJ1-5; length: 15; D: .
DNA: TGTGCCAGCAGCTTGGACCAGTACAATGAGCAGTTCTTC; CDR3: CASSLDQYNEQFF; V: TRBV5-4; size: once; J: TRBJ2-1; length: 13; D: .
DNA: TGTGCCAGCAGGAGGGGTGAGGGGGTGACTGAAGCTTTCTTT; CDR3: CASRRGEGVTEAFF; V: TRBV2; size: .; J: TRBJ1-1; length: 14; D: .